One and the same sample provided the 31 T cell receptor beta chains below, sequenced in a study of cytomegalovirus exposure and HLA in healthy donors. The PCR ran on 60 Vbeta and 13 Jbeta primers. Generated by immunoSEQ multiplex PCR, the TCRdb table keeps only in-frame clones and is missing some. The repertoire holds under 110,000 clones, with about four fifths as singletons. Sequenced material: PBMCs. The receptors shown here come from a woman in her forties or fifties in good health and CMV-seropositive.

There are a few counts of this clone. This chain connects TRBV5-4 to TRBJ1-6; weak D call: TRBD1 (5 bases). The ends were cut back, 0 bases at V and 12 bases at J, with 10 bases in the middle. Germline lookup yields CDR1 SGHNT and CDR2 YYREEE (reference sequence). The CDR3 has 13 amino acids. For the CDR3, the DNA is TGTGCCAGCAGCTTGGGGCGGGGGGAACCCCTCCACTTT. Protein product: CASSLGRGEPLHF.

This clone was recorded only once. The chain combines TRBV28 with TRBJ2-5; 14 positions agree with TRBD2. The V gene's germline CDR1 is MDHEN and CDR2 SYDVKM. V dropped 6 bases and J dropped 5; count of bases not matched to a gene: 11. CDR3 length: 17 amino acids. The chain's CDR3 is CASRLRTSGGPRETQYF. CDR3 in DNA: TGTGCCAGCAGACTGCGGACTAGCGGGGGGCCCAGGGAGACCCAGTACTTC.

The rearrangement links TRBV5-6 to TRBJ2-1; 11 nucleotides match TRBD2. Trimming at V came to 1 base and at J to 0 bases, leaving 9 bases not matched to a gene. CDR1 is SGHDT, CDR2 YYEEEE, per germline. The CDR3 loop spans 19 amino acids. CDR3 nucleotide sequence: TGTGCCAGCAGCTTGTTTGCTAGCGGGGGGCTCAGCTCCTACAATGAGCAGTTCTTC. Translation: CASSLFASGGLSSYNEQFF.

In its sample, this clone was seen a few times. CDR3 in amino acids: CASSELAGGYGEQFF. CDR3 sequence (DNA): TGTGCCAGCAGTGAACTGGCGGGGGGGTACGGTGAGCAGTTCTTC. The chain recombines TRBV6-1 with TRBJ2-1, with 9 positions matching TRBD2. This CDR3 has 15 residues. The junction had 8 bases not matched to a gene; V was cut back by 2 bases and J by 9 bases. Germline lookup yields CDR1 MNHNS and CDR2 SASEGT.

This clone was observed a few times. The chain is built from TRBV9 and TRBJ2-7, with D unclear. The CDR3 consists of 15 residues. V lost 0 bases and J lost 2, with 12 bases in between. Germline V lookup: CDR1 SGDLS, CDR2 YYNGEE. The CDR3 sequence: CASSVDGGPTYEQYF. CDR3 coding DNA: TGTGCCAGCAGCGTAGATGGTGGGCCGACCTACGAGCAGTACTTC. The whole variable domain, remainder taken from reference TRBV9 and TRBJ2-7, is DSGVTQTPKHLITATGQRVTLRCSPRSGDLSVYWYQQSLDQGLQFLIQYYNGEERAKGNILERFSAQQFPDLHSELNLSSLELGDSALYFCASSVDGGPTYEQYFGPGTRLTVT.

The chain recombines TRBV27 with TRBJ2-1, with 11 bases matching TRBD2. CDR3 length equals 17 residues. Germline V lookup: CDR1 MNHEY, CDR2 SMNVEV (reference sequence). J lost 6 bases, V lost 6 bases, and 13 bases had no gene match. CDR3 nucleotide sequence: TGTGCCAGCAGCAGTCCTAGCGGGGGGCCCAAATCCAATGAGCAGTTCTTC. This gives the protein CASSSPSGGPKSNEQFF.

The chain couples TRBV11-3 to TRBJ2-1; 8 positions match TRBD2. V was pared by 5 bases and J by 3 bases, with 3 bases of the junction left unmatched. This CDR3 region has 14 residues. Germline V gives CDR1 SGHNT, CDR2 YENEEA. The CDR3 region is CASSPAGDYNEQFF. The DNA for the CDR3 is TGTGCCAGCAGCCCAGCGGGGGACTACAATGAGCAGTTCTTC.

DNA of the CDR3: TGCAGTGCTTCCGGAGAGACCCAGTACTTC. Encoded protein: CSASGETQYF. This sequence joins TRBV20-1 and TRBJ2-5, with D unclear. CDR1 is DFQATT, CDR2 SNEGSKA, per germline (reference sequence). This CDR3 region has 10 residues. The ends were cut back, 5 bases at V and 4 bases at J, with 5 bases in the middle.

The V and J genes are TRBV5-1 and TRBJ2-2; the D gene is possibly TRBD2 (6 bases). Trimming removed 2 bases at V and 6 bases at J, with 17 bases between. In germline, CDR1 is SGHRS, CDR2 YFSETQ. The CDR3 contains 16 residues. In DNA, the CDR3 is TGCGCCAGCAGCTTTTGGTCCCGTCGGGAGTCCGGGGAGCTGTTTTTT. Translated: CASSFWSRRESGELFF.

The V and J genes are TRBV28 and TRBJ2-1; perhaps TRBD1 as D (6 bases). Germline V gene lookup returns CDR1 MDHEN and CDR2 SYDVKM. Trimming took off 2 bases at V and 7 bases at J, with 21 bases between the two ends. CDR3 length equals 17 residues. CDR3 nucleotides: TGTGCCAGCAGTTTACCTGTCCCCGGGACACGTAGTAATGAGCAGTTCTTC. Translated, it gives CASSLPVPGTRSNEQFF.

This sequence joins TRBV19 and TRBJ1-2; 7 nucleotides line up with TRBD1. Germline V gene sequence: CDR1 LNHDA, CDR2 SQIVND (reference sequence). With V trimmed by 8 bases and J by 6 bases, 9 bases remained unmatched. This CDR3 is built from 13 residues. Here the CDR3 DNA reads TGTGCCAGTCGGGGACAGCCCACGGATGGCTACACCTTC. The encoded protein is CASRGQPTDGYTF.

The rearrangement joins TRBV9 to TRBJ2-7; D remains unclear. From germline, CDR1 is SGDLS and CDR2 YYNGEE. V lost 0 bases and J 4 bases, leaving 11 bases between the germline ends. The CDR3 contains 14 residues. The CDR3 region is CASSVGGGIYEQYF. The CDR3, as DNA: TGTGCCAGCAGCGTAGGTGGCGGTATTTACGAGCAGTACTTC.

This clone was seen a few times. This chain uses TRBV23-1 with TRBJ1-2; 7 bases agree with TRBD1. TRBV23-1 is flagged as an ORF with uncertain function. This CDR3 comprises 16 residues. V lost 2 bases and J lost 0; bases outside the gene matches: 6. CDR3 amino acids: CASSQRDSATNYGYTF. The DNA of the CDR3 is TGCGCCAGCAGTCAACGGGACAGCGCAACTAACTATGGCTACACCTTC.

This clone was counted only a few times. The V gene is TRBV19, the J gene TRBJ1-1; 7 nucleotides line up with TRBD1. The CDR3 runs 14 residues. The trim removed 7 bases at V and 6 bases at J, leaving 11 bases unmatched. Per germline, CDR1 LNHDA and CDR2 SQIVND (reference sequence). The DNA for the CDR3 is TGTGCCAGTACCAATACCAGGGGGTCGGCTGAAGCTTTCTTT. This codes for CASTNTRGSAEAFF.

J is TRBJ2-1 and V is TRBV30; perhaps TRBD2 as D (5 bases). The CDR3 runs 15 residues. V lost 0 bases and J lost 0, with 9 bases in between. Germline loops: CDR1 GTSNPN, CDR2 SVGIG (reference sequence). CDR3 region: CAWSVFGSSYNEQFF. In nucleotides, the CDR3 is TGTGCCTGGAGTGTATTTGGGAGCTCCTACAATGAGCAGTTCTTC.

This clone has a handful of counts. V is TRBV4-1 and J is TRBJ1-2, with a weak D call TRBD1 (6 bases). Trimming shortened V by 4 bases and J by 5 bases, and 14 bases separated the two germline ends. CDR1 and CDR2 from the germline V gene are MGHRA and YSYEKL. This CDR3 comprises 14 residues. The CDR3 nucleotides read TGCGCCAGCAGCCCCGTACAGGGTCAATATGGCTACACCTTC. Protein: CASSPVQGQYGYTF.

This rearrangement joins TRBV5-1 to TRBJ1-4; D is unresolved. Germline CDR1 is SGHRS and CDR2 is YFSETQ. Trimming pared 0 bases from V and 8 bases from J, leaving 14 bases between. The CDR3 totals 15 residues. For the CDR3, the DNA is TGCGCCAGCAGCTTGGCGGAGGGCTCCCCCGAAAAACTGTTTTTT. This codes for CASSLAEGSPEKLFF.

This rearrangement joins TRBV10-3 to TRBJ1-1, with TRBD1 as a possible D gene (6 bases). Trimming shortened V by 10 bases and J by 1 base, and 16 bases separated the two germline ends. The length of the CDR3 is 14 residues. The germline V gene encodes CDR1 ENHRY and CDR2 SYGVKD. The CDR3 loop is CATSFDRTNTEAFF. The CDR3 DNA follows: TGTGCCACCTCATTTGACAGGACGAACACTGAAGCTTTCTTT.

The chain combines TRBV7-2 with TRBJ2-3; possible D gene TRBD2, 5 bases. CDR1 is SGHTA, CDR2 FQGNSA, per germline. V lost 5 bases to trimming and J lost 8 bases, with 11 bases between them. The CDR3 runs 12 residues. CDR3 in DNA: TGTGCCAGCAGCACACTAGTGACTACGCAGTATTTT. Its protein product is CASSTLVTTQYF.

The chain carries TRBV19 and TRBJ2-2; 7 positions agree with TRBD2. Germline V gene lookup returns CDR1 LNHDA and CDR2 SQIVND (reference sequence). The V segment lost 3 bases and the J segment 3 bases; nucleotides outside the gene matches: 10. The CDR3 is made up of 17 amino acids. CDR3 coding DNA: TGTGCCAGTAGTATGTCGGCCGGGGGGAGTCACACCGGGGAGCTGTTTTTT. Translating gives CASSMSAGGSHTGELFF. Based on the CDR3 plus reference TRBV19 and TRBJ2-2, the full variable domain is DGGITQSPKYLFRKEGQNVTLSCEQNLNHDAMYWYRQDPGQGLRLIYYSQIVNDFQKGDIAEGYSVSREKKESFPLTVTSAQKNPTAFYLCASSMSAGGSHTGELFFGEGSRLTVL.

For this clone: The DNA is omitted, as the CDR3 cannot be located on it reliably, and the CDR3 follows TCRdb's listing. The rearrangement joins TRBV21-1 to TRBJ1-5; the table's D gene call, TRBD1, was not cross checked with the DNA. TRBV21-1 is assigned pseudogene status. The CDR3 contains 16 residues when both ends are counted. The CDR3 here is CASFASGADSNQPQHF.

The V and J genes are TRBV7-6 and TRBJ2-2; D is perhaps TRBD2 (5 bases). V was trimmed by 2 bases and J by 0 bases, leaving 13 bases between them. The V gene's germline CDR1 is SGHVS and CDR2 FNYEAQ. CDR3 length: 17 amino acids. DNA of the CDR3: TGTGCCAGCAGCTTACACCCCAAGACTACGAACACCGGGGAGCTGTTTTTT. Translating gives CASSLHPKTTNTGELFF.

The chain combines TRBV19 with TRBJ2-1, with a tentative D call TRBD1 (5 bases). The CDR3 is 13 residues long. Germline V gene data show CDR1 as LNHDA and CDR2 as SQIVND (reference sequence). Deletions cut 6 bases from V and 6 bases from J, with 12 bases between. CDR3 nucleotide sequence: TGTGCCAGTAGCTTACGGCAGGGCAATGAGCAGTTCTTC. This encodes CASSLRQGNEQFF.

This chain joins TRBV5-4 and TRBJ2-1; 8 positions agree with TRBD2. The J segment lost 5 bases and the V segment lost 0 bases, leaving 4 bases of the junction unmatched. This CDR3 comprises 15 residues. Germline V gene sequence: CDR1 SGHNT, CDR2 YYREEE (reference sequence). CDR3 nucleotide sequence: TGTGCCAGCAGCTTGGAGCGGGGGACACACAATGAGCAGTTCTTC. This encodes CASSLERGTHNEQFF. Variable domain in full (rest from reference TRBV5-4 and TRBJ2-1): ETGVTQSPTHLIKTRGQQVTLRCSSQSGHNTVSWYQQALGQGPQFIFQYYREEENGRGNFPPRFSGLQFPNYSSELNVNALELDDSALYLCASSLERGTHNEQFFGPGTRLTVL.

The rearrangement uses TRBV11-2 and TRBJ1-2; a weak D match, TRBD1 (5 bases). Germline V gives CDR1 SGHAT, CDR2 FQNNGV. The germline V and J ends were trimmed by 1 base and 5 bases, with 8 bases remaining between them. The CDR3 contains 13 residues. CDR3 coding DNA: TGTGCCAGCAGCTTAGGGGGGGATTATGGCTACACCTTC. It yields the protein CASSLGGDYGYTF.

This chain connects TRBV6-1 to TRBJ1-6; TRBD1 matches at 7 bases. The CDR3 length is 11 residues. Germline lookup yields CDR1 MNHNS and CDR2 SASEGT. The V and J ends lost 1 base and 19 bases, in that order; junction bases with no gene match: 4. The CDR3 is CASSEVRGLHF. The CDR3, as DNA: TGTGCCAGCAGTGAAGTAAGGGGGCTTCACTTT.

This clone was counted once. The chain carries TRBV30 and TRBJ1-5, with 8 bases that match TRBD1. V lost 4 bases, J lost 5 bases, and 13 bases stayed unmatched. CDR3 length: 16 residues. Germline values: CDR1 GTSNPN, CDR2 SVGIG (reference sequence). DNA for the CDR3: TGTGCCTGGAATCCCCAAGGACAGGGACGGTATCAGCCCCAGCATTTT. It is translated as CAWNPQGQGRYQPQHF.

The chain links TRBV4-1 to TRBJ2-5; D not certain. The assigned J gene may be wrong: the sequence end matches TRBJ2-7 better. The CDR3 spans 16 residues. Germline assignment: CDR1 MGHRA and CDR2 YSYEKL. The CDR3, as DNA: TGCGCCAGCAGCCAAGAATTGACATGGTCGACCTACGAGCAGTACTTC. Its translation: CASSQELTWSTYEQYF.

This clone has more than one count but fewer than ten. Sequence at one end of the junction differs from germline and may be a read error. The chain joins TRBV5-1 to TRBJ1-5; TRBD1 aligns across 8 bases. The germline gives CDR1 SGHRS, CDR2 YFSETQ. The CDR3 covers 15 residues. CDR3 nucleotide sequence: TGTGCCAGCAGCTTGGGACAGGCGCTTTTACAGCCCCAGCATTTT. This sequence encodes CASSLGQALLQPQHF.

J is TRBJ1-5 and V is TRBV10-3; no reliable D call. The germline CDR1 and CDR2 sequences are ENHRY and SYGVKD. This CDR3 comprises 15 residues. Trimming removed 1 base from V and 0 bases from J, with 7 bases in between. Written as DNA, the CDR3 is TGTGCCATCAGTGAGTTCCAGGATAGCAATCAGCCCCAGCATTTT. Translated: CAISEFQDSNQPQHF.

The chain employs TRBV11-3 and TRBJ2-3; a weak D match, TRBD2 (6 bases). The CDR3 consists of 14 residues. Trimming cost V 4 bases and J 2 bases, with 10 bases left between them. CDR1 and CDR2 (germline): SGHNT, YENEEA. CDR3 amino acids: CASSWAGNTDTQYF. The DNA of the CDR3 is TGTGCCAGCAGCTGGGCGGGGAACACAGATACGCAGTATTTT.